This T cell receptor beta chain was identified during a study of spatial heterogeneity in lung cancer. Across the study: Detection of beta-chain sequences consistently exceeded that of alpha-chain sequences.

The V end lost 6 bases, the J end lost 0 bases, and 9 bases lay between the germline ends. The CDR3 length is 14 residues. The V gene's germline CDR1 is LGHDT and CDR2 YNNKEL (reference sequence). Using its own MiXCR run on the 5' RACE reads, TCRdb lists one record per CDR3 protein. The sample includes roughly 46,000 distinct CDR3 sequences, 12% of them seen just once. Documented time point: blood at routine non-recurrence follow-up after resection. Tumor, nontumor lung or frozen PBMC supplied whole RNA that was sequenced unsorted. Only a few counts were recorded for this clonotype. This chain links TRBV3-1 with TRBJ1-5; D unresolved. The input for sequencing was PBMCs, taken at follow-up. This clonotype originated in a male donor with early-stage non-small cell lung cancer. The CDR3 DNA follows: TGTGCCAGCAGTCGGAGGTATAGCAATCAGCCCCAGCATTTT. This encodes CASSRRYSNQPQHF.